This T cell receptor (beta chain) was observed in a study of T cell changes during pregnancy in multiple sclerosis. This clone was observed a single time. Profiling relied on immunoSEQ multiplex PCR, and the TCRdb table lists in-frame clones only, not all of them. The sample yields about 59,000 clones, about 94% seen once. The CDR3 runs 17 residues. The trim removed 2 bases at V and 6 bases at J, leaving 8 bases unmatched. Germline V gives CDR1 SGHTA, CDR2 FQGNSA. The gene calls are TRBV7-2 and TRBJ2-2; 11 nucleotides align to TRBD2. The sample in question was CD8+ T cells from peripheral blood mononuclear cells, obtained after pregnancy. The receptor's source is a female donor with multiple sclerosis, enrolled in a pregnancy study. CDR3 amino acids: CASSLRLAGGPAGELFF. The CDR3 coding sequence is TGTGCCAGCAGCTTAAGGCTAGCGGGAGGCCCAGCCGGGGAGCTGTTTTTT.